Listed below are T cell receptor beta chains from one sample, sequenced in a study of T cell responses to AZD1222 COVID-19 vaccine. Only in-frame clones appear in the TCRdb table, and some are missing; sequencing was by immunoSEQ multiplex PCR. Of 150,000 to 200,000 clones detected, around 94% appear once; the ten largest clones hold 0.6% to 0.7%. Here the sequenced sample was peripheral blood, taken on day 0 of AZD1222 vaccination. The receptors shown here come from an adult in good health. CDR3s include the opening cysteine and the closing phenylalanine or tryptophan. A D gene is named only where the DNA matches it firmly. Clone size is given for some rows only: seen once, a few or many times, or a class if the clone is expanded.

clone_size: NA
d_call: NA
j_call: TRBJ2-3
v_call: TRBV7-9
cdr3_aa: CASSFGGTDTQYF
cdr3_nt: TGTGCCAGCAGCTTTGGTGGCACAGATACGCAGTATTTT

clone_size: NA
d_call: NA
j_call: TRBJ1-6
v_call: TRBV5-1
cdr3_aa: CASSLEGRSSPLHF
cdr3_nt: TGCGCCAGCAGCTTGGAGGGACGTAGTTCACCCCTCCACTTT

clone_size: few
d_call: TRBD2
j_call: TRBJ2-7
v_call: TRBV5-4
cdr3_aa: CASNLAGVAYEQYF
cdr3_nt: TGTGCCAGCAACTTAGCGGGAGTGGCATACGAGCAGTACTTC

clone_size: once
d_call: NA
j_call: TRBJ2-7
v_call: TRBV19
cdr3_aa: CASSRGSYEQYF
cdr3_nt: TGTGCCAGTTCGAGGGGCTCCTACGAGCAGTACTTC

clone_size: once
d_call: NA
j_call: TRBJ2-1
v_call: TRBV30
cdr3_aa: CAWSRGSSYNEQFF
cdr3_nt: TGTGCCTGGAGTAGAGGGAGCTCCTACAATGAGCAGTTCTTC

clone_size: NA
d_call: NA
j_call: TRBJ2-5
v_call: TRBV30
cdr3_aa: CAWTPPGTQETQYF
cdr3_nt: TGTGCCTGGACCCCTCCAGGGACCCAAGAGACCCAGTACTTC

clone_size: NA
d_call: TRBD1
j_call: TRBJ1-5
v_call: TRBV13
cdr3_aa: CASSAGTGRQPQHF
cdr3_nt: TGTGCCAGCAGCGCCGGGACAGGGAGACAGCCCCAGCATTTT

clone_size: NA
d_call: TRBD2
j_call: TRBJ2-7
v_call: TRBV19
cdr3_aa: CASSSGLAGSYEQYF
cdr3_nt: TGTGCCAGTAGTTCGGGACTAGCGGGATCCTACGAGCAGTACTTC

clone_size: NA
d_call: NA
j_call: TRBJ1-1
v_call: TRBV18
cdr3_aa: CASSPSLDTEAFF
cdr3_nt: TGTGCCAGCTCACCGAGTTTGGACACTGAAGCTTTCTTT

clone_size: NA
d_call: TRBD1
j_call: TRBJ1-5
v_call: TRBV6-4
cdr3_aa: CASSDSGRGVNQPQHF
cdr3_nt: TGTGCCAGCAGTGACTCGGGCAGGGGGGTTAATCAGCCCCAGCATTTT

clone_size: NA
d_call: NA
j_call: TRBJ2-5
v_call: TRBV13
cdr3_aa: CASSLGVGETQYF
cdr3_nt: TGTGCCAGCAGCTTAGGGGTGGGGGAGACCCAGTACTTC

clone_size: NA
d_call: TRBD1
j_call: TRBJ1-3
v_call: TRBV27
cdr3_aa: CASSPGQTGNTIYF
cdr3_nt: TGTGCCAGCAGTCCGGGACAGACTGGAAACACCATATATTTT

clone_size: NA
d_call: NA
j_call: TRBJ1-2
v_call: TRBV3-1/TRBV3-2
cdr3_aa: CASSQTGLRGGYTF
cdr3_nt: TGTGCCAGCAGCCAAACTGGACTGCGAGGAGGCTACACCTTC

clone_size: NA
d_call: NA
j_call: TRBJ2-7
v_call: TRBV27
cdr3_aa: CASSLRGGLYTEQYF
cdr3_nt: TGTGCCAGCAGTTTACGTGGGGGACTGTATACCGAGCAGTACTTC

clone_size: NA
d_call: NA
j_call: TRBJ2-2
v_call: TRBV6-1
cdr3_aa: CASSEGVAFNTGELFF
cdr3_nt: TGTGCCAGCAGTGAAGGGGTAGCGTTTAACACCGGGGAGCTGTTTTTT

clone_size: once
d_call: NA
j_call: TRBJ1-5
v_call: TRBV6-5
cdr3_aa: CASSYGVEQPQHF
cdr3_nt: TGTGCCAGCAGTTACGGAGTAGAGCAGCCCCAGCATTTT

clone_size: NA
d_call: NA
j_call: TRBJ2-1
v_call: TRBV9
cdr3_aa: CASSSGVSYNEQFF
cdr3_nt: TGTGCCAGCTCCTCCGGGGTTAGCTACAATGAGCAGTTCTTC

clone_size: NA
d_call: TRBD1
j_call: TRBJ2-7
v_call: TRBV19
cdr3_aa: CASRLQGIATDEQYF
cdr3_nt: TGTGCCAGTAGGCTACAGGGGATAGCTACGGACGAGCAGTACTTC

clone_size: NA
d_call: TRBD2
j_call: TRBJ2-1
v_call: TRBV4-2
cdr3_aa: CASSQGTSGNINEQFF
cdr3_nt: TGTGCCAGCAGCCAAGGGACTAGCGGGAATATAAATGAGCAGTTCTTC

clone_size: few
d_call: NA
j_call: TRBJ1-4
v_call: TRBV15
cdr3_aa: CATSYGHRGEKLFF
cdr3_nt: TGTGCCACCAGCTACGGACACCGGGGTGAAAAACTGTTTTTT

clone_size: few
d_call: TRBD1
j_call: TRBJ1-6
v_call: TRBV2
cdr3_aa: CASSARETGNSPLHF
cdr3_nt: TGTGCCAGCAGTGCAAGGGAGACAGGGAATTCACCCCTCCACTTT

clone_size: NA
d_call: TRBD1
j_call: TRBJ1-2
v_call: TRBV5-1
cdr3_aa: CASSSTDRGRGYTF
cdr3_nt: TGCGCCAGCAGCTCGACGGACAGGGGCCGTGGCTACACCTTC

clone_size: once
d_call: NA
j_call: TRBJ2-3
v_call: TRBV9
cdr3_aa: CASSVAQDTQYF
cdr3_nt: TGTGCCAGCAGCGTAGCTCAGGATACGCAGTATTTT

clone_size: NA
d_call: NA
j_call: TRBJ1-1
v_call: TRBV29-1
cdr3_aa: CSAAGGLMNTEAFF
cdr3_nt: TGCAGCGCCGCGGGGGGGCTGATGAACACTGAAGCTTTCTTT

clone_size: NA
d_call: NA
j_call: TRBJ1-1
v_call: TRBV2
cdr3_aa: CAGYGPLEAEAFF
cdr3_nt: TGTGCCGGTTACGGGCCTCTTGAGGCTGAAGCTTTCTTT

clone_size: NA
d_call: NA
j_call: TRBJ1-1
v_call: TRBV18
cdr3_aa: CASSPTPQGEAFF
cdr3_nt: TGTGCCAGCTCACCAACGCCGCAGGGAGAAGCTTTCTTT

clone_size: once
d_call: NA
j_call: TRBJ2-1
v_call: TRBV5-6
cdr3_aa: CASSFGTTPYNEQFF
cdr3_nt: TGTGCCAGCAGCTTTGGTACCACACCCTACAATGAGCAGTTCTTC

clone_size: NA
d_call: NA
j_call: TRBJ1-5
v_call: TRBV19
cdr3_aa: CASWQGMSSNQPQHF
cdr3_nt: TGTGCCAGTTGGCAGGGTATGAGCAGCAATCAGCCCCAGCATTTT

clone_size: NA
d_call: NA
j_call: TRBJ1-2
v_call: TRBV30
cdr3_aa: CAWSGGLRYGYTF
cdr3_nt: TGTGCCTGGAGTGGTGGGCTTAGATATGGCTACACCTTC

clone_size: NA
d_call: TRBD1
j_call: TRBJ1-1
v_call: TRBV19
cdr3_aa: CASSITGGSTEAFF
cdr3_nt: TGTGCCAGTAGTATTACAGGGGGGAGCACTGAAGCTTTCTTT

clone_size: NA
d_call: TRBD2
j_call: TRBJ2-5
v_call: TRBV29-1
cdr3_aa: CSVGLGGSQETQYF
cdr3_nt: TGCAGCGTTGGGCTGGGGGGGTCACAAGAGACCCAGTACTTC

clone_size: few
d_call: NA
j_call: TRBJ2-7
v_call: TRBV20-1
cdr3_aa: CSAREGYEQYF
cdr3_nt: TGCAGTGCTAGGGAGGGCTACGAGCAGTACTTC

clone_size: NA
d_call: NA
j_call: TRBJ1-1
v_call: TRBV5-1
cdr3_aa: CASSPRSVNTEAFF
cdr3_nt: TGCGCCAGCAGTCCAAGGTCGGTGAACACTGAAGCTTTCTTT

clone_size: once
d_call: NA
j_call: TRBJ2-7
v_call: TRBV29-1
cdr3_aa: CSAVRGISGHEQYF
cdr3_nt: TGCAGCGCAGTCCGTGGAATCTCGGGCCACGAGCAGTACTTC

clone_size: NA
d_call: TRBD1
j_call: TRBJ2-7
v_call: TRBV5-1
cdr3_aa: CASSLDRASEQYF
cdr3_nt: TGCGCCAGCAGCCTGGACAGGGCCTCCGAGCAGTACTTC

clone_size: NA
d_call: TRBD2
j_call: TRBJ2-7
v_call: TRBV6-5
cdr3_aa: CASSYAAGGGFYEQYF
cdr3_nt: TGTGCCAGCAGTTACGCCGCCGGGGGGGGGTTCTACGAGCAGTACTTC

clone_size: once
d_call: TRBD1
j_call: TRBJ1-1
v_call: TRBV28
cdr3_aa: CASSPGQVNTEAFF
cdr3_nt: TGTGCCAGCAGCCCGGGACAGGTGAACACTGAAGCTTTCTTT

clone_size: NA
d_call: NA
j_call: TRBJ2-7
v_call: TRBV7-9
cdr3_aa: CASSLGGGDEQYF
cdr3_nt: TGTGCCAGCAGCTTAGGCGGAGGCGACGAGCAGTACTTC

clone_size: NA
d_call: TRBD1
j_call: TRBJ1-1
v_call: TRBV10-3
cdr3_aa: CAIRTGTDEAFF
cdr3_nt: TGTGCCATTAGAACCGGGACAGACGAAGCTTTCTTT

clone_size: NA
d_call: NA
j_call: TRBJ1-5
v_call: TRBV10-3
cdr3_aa: CAISEGGKGNQPQHF
cdr3_nt: TGTGCCATCAGTGAAGGCGGGAAAGGTAATCAGCCCCAGCATTTT